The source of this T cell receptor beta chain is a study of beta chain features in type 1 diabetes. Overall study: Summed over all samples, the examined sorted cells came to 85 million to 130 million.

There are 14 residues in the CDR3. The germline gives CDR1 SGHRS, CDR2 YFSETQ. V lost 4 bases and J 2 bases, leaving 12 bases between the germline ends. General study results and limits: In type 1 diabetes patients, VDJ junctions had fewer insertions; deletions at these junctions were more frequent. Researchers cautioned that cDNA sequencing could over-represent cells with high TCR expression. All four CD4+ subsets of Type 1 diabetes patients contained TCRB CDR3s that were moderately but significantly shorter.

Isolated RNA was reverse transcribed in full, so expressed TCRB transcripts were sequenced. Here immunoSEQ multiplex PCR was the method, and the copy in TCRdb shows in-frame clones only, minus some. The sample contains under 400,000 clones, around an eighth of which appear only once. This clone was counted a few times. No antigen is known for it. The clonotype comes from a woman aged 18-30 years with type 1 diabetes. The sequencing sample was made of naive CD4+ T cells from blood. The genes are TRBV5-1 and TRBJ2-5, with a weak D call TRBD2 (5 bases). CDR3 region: CASSPSGEQETQYF. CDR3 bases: TGCGCCAGCAGCCCCTCCGGGGAGCAAGAGACCCAGTACTTC.